Listed below are T cell receptor beta chains from one sample, sequenced in a study of CD8+ T cells in alopecia areata. Only in-frame clones appear in the TCRdb table, and some are missing; sequencing was by immunoSEQ multiplex PCR. The table includes 270,000 or so clones, roughly 64% detected once. Material: CD4+ T cells sorted from blood, obtained at week 24, from a patient treated with tofacitinib. The receptors shown here come from a human donor with alopecia areata. CDR3s include the opening cysteine and the closing phenylalanine or tryptophan. The D gene is left open where the match is weak. Only some rows state a clone size, as once, few, many or a class for expanded clones.

cdr3_aa cdr3_nt j_call clone_size v_call d_call
CASRGTTRKDSPLHF TGTGCCAGCCGCGGGACAACAAGGAAGGATTCACCCCTCCACTTT TRBJ1-6 few TRBV2 -
CASSPAGRNTEAFF TGTGCCAGCAGCCCAGCCGGTAGGAACACTGAAGCTTTCTTT TRBJ1-1 - TRBV7-3 -
CASSFQGVPEAFF TGTGCCAGCAGCTTTCAAGGGGTCCCTGAAGCTTTCTTT TRBJ1-1 - TRBV7-2 -
CASSPPGGTPNTGELFF TGTGCTAGCAGCCCCCCAGGGGGGACCCCGAACACCGGGGAGCTGTTTTTT TRBJ2-2 - TRBV7-7 -
CASSAGLGSGEQFF TGTGCCAGTAGCGCTGGGTTGGGGTCCGGTGAGCAGTTCTTC TRBJ2-1 few TRBV19 -
CASMETAGTEAFF TGCGCCAGCATGGAGACTGCGGGGACTGAAGCTTTCTTT TRBJ1-1 - TRBV5-1 -
CASSLVPGSGGGGYTF TGTGCCAGCAGCTTAGTTCCGGGTAGTGGAGGTGGTGGCTACACCTTC TRBJ1-2 - TRBV7-2 -
CASSRDQQETQYF TGTGCCAGCAGCCGGGACCAACAAGAGACCCAGTACTTC TRBJ2-5 few TRBV2 -
CASSPQGVETQYF TGTGCCAGCAGCCCCCAGGGGGTAGAGACCCAGTACTTC TRBJ2-5 once TRBV4-2 TRBD1
CASRSANSPLHF TGTGCCAGCAGATCGGCTAATTCACCCCTCCACTTT TRBJ1-6 - TRBV25-1 -
CASRKGQGPNYGYTF TGTGCCAGTAGAAAGGGACAGGGACCTAACTATGGCTACACCTTC TRBJ1-2 - TRBV19 TRBD1
CASSPGRGYGYTF TGTGCCAGCTCACCAGGCAGGGGTTATGGCTACACCTTC TRBJ1-2 once TRBV18 -
CASSYGQGPYEQYF TGTGCCAGCAGTTACGGACAGGGACCCTACGAGCAGTACTTC TRBJ2-7 once TRBV6-5 TRBD1
CASSLVDRSPMSYTF TGTGCCAGCAGCTTAGTAGACAGGAGCCCGATGAGCTACACCTTC TRBJ1-2 - TRBV7-8 -
CASSRLSGGASNEQFF TGTGCCAGCAGCAGACTTAGCGGGGGGGCTTCCAATGAGCAGTTCTTC TRBJ2-1 few TRBV7-8 TRBD2
CASSSKHSPLHF TGTGCCAGCAGCTCTAAACATTCACCCCTCCACTTT TRBJ1-6 - TRBV28 -